Listed below are T cell receptor beta chains from one sample, sequenced in a study of cytomegalovirus exposure and HLA in healthy donors. Clones were read by immunoSEQ multiplex PCR, and TCRdb kept only the in-frame ones, dropping some. The sample lists some 63,000 clones; 80% to 90% were seen once. Material: PBMCs. The receptors were sampled from a woman aged 18-35 years in good health and CMV-seronegative. The CDR3 runs from the conserved cysteine through the conserved F or W. D genes are given only for firm matches. Some rows mark clone size as missing; the rest say once, few, many or name a class of expanded clone.

CDR3aa	CDR3nt	abundance	v_gene	d_gene	j_gene
CASSLTGYGYTF	TGTGCCAGCAGTTTGACAGGTTATGGCTACACCTTC	once	TRBV6-6	-	TRBJ1-2
CASSLVGLAANEQYF	TGTGCCAGCAGCCTAGTGGGACTAGCGGCGAACGAGCAGTACTTC	once	TRBV11-2	TRBD2	TRBJ2-7
CSAGTGQSGANVLTF	TGCAGCGCAGGGACAGGGCAGTCTGGGGCCAACGTCCTGACTTTC	-	TRBV29-1	TRBD1	TRBJ2-6
CASSLVRGGLETQYF	TGTGCCAGCAGCTTAGTTCGGGGGGGCTTGGAGACCCAGTACTTC	-	TRBV11-2	TRBD2	TRBJ2-5
CASSRSSGQHFEAFF	TGTGCCAGCAGTCGATCGTCGGGACAGCATTTCGAAGCTTTCTTT	few	TRBV6-5	TRBD1	TRBJ1-1
CASSTGQPPSGNTIYF	TGTGCCAGCAGCACGGGACAGCCTCCATCTGGAAACACCATATATTTT	once	TRBV7-9	TRBD1	TRBJ1-3
CASSPTSGSGNEQFF	TGTGCCAGCAGCCCGACTAGCGGGAGCGGTAATGAGCAGTTCTTC	-	TRBV11-2	TRBD2	TRBJ2-1
CASSLEQRAGELFF	TGCGCCAGCAGCTTGGAACAGCGGGCCGGGGAGCTGTTTTTT	-	TRBV5-1	-	TRBJ2-2
CSVEAGGGGYTF	TGCAGCGTTGAAGCTGGAGGCGGTGGCTACACCTTC	-	TRBV29-1	-	TRBJ1-2
CASSSPAVGEAKNIQYF	TGTGCCAGCAGTTCCCCCGCCGTTGGAGAGGCCAAAAACATTCAGTACTTC	-	TRBV28	-	TRBJ2-4
CASSETTYEQYF	TGTGCCAGCAGCGAAACAACCTACGAGCAGTACTTC	-	TRBV5-5	-	TRBJ2-7
CASSFQANTEAFF	TGTGCCAGCAGCTTCCAGGCGAACACTGAAGCTTTCTTT	once	TRBV11-3	-	TRBJ1-1
CASSRPGRAYEQYF	TGTGCCAGCAGCCGCCCTGGCAGGGCCTACGAGCAGTACTTC	-	TRBV6-6	-	TRBJ2-7
CAWSVTDGYTF	TGTGCCTGGAGTGTCACGGATGGCTACACCTTC	-	TRBV30	-	TRBJ1-2
CATGGNSGRNQPQHF	TGTGCCACGGGGGGCAACTCGGGACGCAATCAGCCCCAGCATTTT	-	TRBV19	-	TRBJ1-5
CASSSNRGATLRNYEQYF	TGTGCCAGCAGCTCTAACAGGGGCGCCACCTTAAGAAACTACGAGCAGTACTTC	-	TRBV7-8	TRBD1	TRBJ2-7
CASAGYSPLHF	TGTGCCAGCGCAGGGTATTCACCCCTCCACTTT	-	TRBV2	-	TRBJ1-6
CASSQAAGMRETQYF	TGTGCCAGCAGCCAAGCTGCGGGTATGCGGGAGACCCAGTACTTC	-	TRBV14	-	TRBJ2-5
CASSEGVRGNEQYF	TGTGCCAGCAGTGAAGGGGTCAGGGGAAACGAGCAGTACTTC	-	TRBV6-1	-	TRBJ2-7
CASSDSRGHTDTQYF	TGTGCCAGCAGTGACTCGAGGGGGCACACAGATACGCAGTATTTT	few	TRBV6-4	TRBD1	TRBJ2-3
CASSPMTGDPDTQYF	TGTGCCAGCAGCCCGATGACAGGGGATCCAGATACGCAGTATTTT	-	TRBV25-1	TRBD1	TRBJ2-3
CASSQPGGAFQETQYF	TGTGCCAGCAGCCAACCTGGGGGGGCCTTCCAAGAGACCCAGTACTTC	-	TRBV4-2	-	TRBJ2-5
CASSLDSGSSTDTQYF	TGTGCCAGCAGCTTAGATAGCGGGAGTAGCACAGATACGCAGTATTTT	-	TRBV7-9	TRBD2	TRBJ2-3
CASSSGDGNEKLFF	TGTGCCAGCAGCTCGGGGGATGGCAATGAAAAACTGTTTTTT	-	TRBV6-1	-	TRBJ1-4
CASSLLGQGQEKLFF	TGTGCCAGCAGCTTACTGGGACAGGGTCAGGAAAAACTGTTTTTT	-	TRBV7-9	TRBD1	TRBJ1-4
CATTQGLGSTYEQYF	TGTGCCACCACTCAAGGCCTGGGCAGCACCTACGAGCAGTACTTC	-	TRBV27	-	TRBJ2-7
CASSTYRGLVAEQYF	TGTGCCAGCAGTACGTACAGGGGGCTTGTGGCAGAGCAGTACTTC	-	TRBV28	TRBD1	TRBJ2-7
CASSLPGLAGGPGANVLTF	TGTGCCAGCAGTTTACCCGGACTAGCGGGGGGGCCTGGGGCCAACGTCCTGACTTTC	once	TRBV28	TRBD2	TRBJ2-6
CATLPQDGGHSNPYGYTF	TGTGCCACCTTACCCCAGGATGGCGGACACTCCAATCCATATGGCTACACCTTC	-	TRBV19	-	TRBJ1-2